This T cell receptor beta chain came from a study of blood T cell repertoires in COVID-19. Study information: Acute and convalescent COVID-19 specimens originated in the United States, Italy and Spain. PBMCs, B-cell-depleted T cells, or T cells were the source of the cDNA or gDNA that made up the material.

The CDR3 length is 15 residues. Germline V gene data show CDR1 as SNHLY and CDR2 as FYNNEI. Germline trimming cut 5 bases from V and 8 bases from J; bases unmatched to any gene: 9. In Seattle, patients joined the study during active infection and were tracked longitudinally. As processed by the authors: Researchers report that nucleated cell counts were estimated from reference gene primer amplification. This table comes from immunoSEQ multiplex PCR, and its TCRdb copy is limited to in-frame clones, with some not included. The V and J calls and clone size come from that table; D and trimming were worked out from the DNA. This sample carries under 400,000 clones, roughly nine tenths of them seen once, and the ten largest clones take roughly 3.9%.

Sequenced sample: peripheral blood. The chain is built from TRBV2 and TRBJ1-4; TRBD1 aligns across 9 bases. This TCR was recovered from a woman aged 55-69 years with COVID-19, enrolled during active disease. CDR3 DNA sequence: TGTGCCAGCAGTCCAACCGGGACAGGGAACGAAAAACTGTTTTTT. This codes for CASSPTGTGNEKLFF.